This T cell receptor beta chain appears in the sequencing data of a study of T cells expressing NK-cell markers. With regard to this clonotype: Its matching antigen is unknown.

Broader study findings: A handful of donors showed these clonotypes also leading the CD3+CD56-NKG2C+ fraction.

The CDR3 is 17 residues long. Germline CDR1 is MNHEY and CDR2 is SVGAGI. With the 5' RACE reads reprocessed, TCRdb shows one record per CDR3 protein and no DNA. In total, the table holds about 550,000 distinct CDR3 sequences. Sequenced material: blood T cells: a sorted CD56 or NKG2C T cell subset, CD4+ or CD8+ T cells, or bulk PBMC T cells (not recorded which). This sequence joins TRBV6-5 and TRBJ2-1; TCRdb designates TRBD1, a call that cannot be tested without DNA. This clonotype was sampled from a man aged 18 to 30 in good health. The CDR3 spells CASSYLPGQGSYNEQFF.